One sample yielded the 27 T cell receptor beta chains listed below, sequenced in a study of control samples from healthy donors and cancer patients. Sequenced by immunoSEQ multiplex PCR; TCRdb stores in-frame clones only, minus some. The table has 95,000 to 100,000 clones, about 89% seen once. The sequencing sample was made of blood. Receptor source: a man younger than 40 in good health.

This chain uses TRBV27 with TRBJ2-1; no clear D. Trimming stripped 1 base from V and 10 bases from J, with 5 bases between. Looked up from germline, CDR1 is MNHEY and CDR2 is SMNVEV (reference sequence). CDR3 length: 11 residues. In nucleotides, the CDR3 is TGTGCCAGCAGTTTATTTGGCGAGCAGTTCTTC. It yields the protein CASSLFGEQFF.

V gene TRBV9 combines with J gene TRBJ2-2; 10 bases are a match to TRBD1. CDR3 length: 18 amino acids. The V gene end was trimmed by 4 bases and the J gene end by 0 bases; junction bases not matched to a gene: 9. Germline V gene sequence: CDR1 SGDLS, CDR2 YYNGEE. The CDR3 protein is CASSPRTGGRPNTGELFF. The CDR3 DNA reads as TGTGCCAGCAGCCCAAGGACAGGGGGTAGGCCGAACACCGGGGAGCTGTTTTTT.

The V gene is TRBV2, the J gene TRBJ2-7; 10 nucleotides align to TRBD2. From germline, CDR1 is SNHLY and CDR2 FYNNEI. Germline trimming cut 9 bases from V and 6 bases from J; bases unmatched to any gene: 8. This CDR3 spans 13 amino acids. CDR3 sequence: CARKVLAGGEQYF. CDR3 nucleotide sequence: TGTGCCAGAAAGGTGTTAGCGGGAGGCGAGCAGTACTTC. The full variable domain, its missing parts supplied by reference TRBV2 and TRBJ2-7, is EPEVTQTPSHQVTQMGQEVILRCVPISNHLYFYWYRQILGQKVEFLVSFYNNEISEKSEIFDDQFSVERPDGSNFTLKIRSTKLEDSAMYFCARKVLAGGEQYFGPGTRLTVT.

The V gene is TRBV6-2 or TRBV6-3, the J gene TRBJ2-3; TRBD2 aligns across 11 bases. There are 17 residues in the CDR3. Per germline, CDR1 MNHEY and CDR2 SVGEGT. V was clipped by 4 bases and J by 2 bases; unmatched bases: 8. The CDR3 nucleotides are TGTGCCAGCAGTTCCTCCACGACTAGCGGGACCACAGATACGCAGTATTTT. This translates into CASSSSTTSGTTDTQYF.

The chain couples TRBV6-1 to TRBJ1-5; 8 positions match TRBD1. Germline-derived CDR1 and CDR2 are MNHNS and SASEGT. The CDR3 is made up of 16 amino acids. V lost 4 bases to trimming and J lost 2 bases; unmatched junction nucleotides: 7. The CDR3 coding sequence is TGTGCCAGCAGTGTCCTCAGGGGGCTTGGCAATCAGCCCCAGCATTTT. Its protein is CASSVLRGLGNQPQHF.

The V gene is TRBV11-2, the J gene TRBJ2-5; a possible D gene is TRBD1 (6 bases). Germline V gene lookup returns CDR1 SGHAT and CDR2 FQNNGV. The germline V and J ends were trimmed by 4 bases and 3 bases, with 9 bases remaining between them. CDR3 length: 13 residues. The CDR3 DNA is TGTGCCAGCAGCTCCAGACAGGAAGAGACCCAGTACTTC. Its translation is CASSSRQEETQYF.

A single count supports this clone. V usage is TRBV4-1 and J usage is TRBJ1-2; 8 nucleotides match TRBD1. The CDR3 is made up of 15 amino acids. The germline V gene has CDR1 MGHRA and CDR2 YSYEKL. The junction had 5 bases not matched to a gene; V was cut back by 2 bases and J by 3 bases. The CDR3 spells CASSQLDRGDYGYTF. The CDR3 nucleotides read TGCGCCAGCAGCCAACTTGACAGGGGAGACTATGGCTACACCTTC.

The chain links TRBV5-6 to TRBJ2-1; D is possibly TRBD1 (6 bases). Germline V gene lookup returns CDR1 SGHDT and CDR2 YYEEEE. The CDR3 contains 17 residues. Trimming took 1 base from V and 10 from J, leaving 24 bases between them. The CDR3 bases are TGTGCCAGCAGCTTGAGGCTGGCAGGGGCTACAATTGGGGAGCAGTTCTTC. Amino acid sequence: CASSLRLAGATIGEQFF.

The J gene is TRBJ2-6, the V gene TRBV11-2; the D is unclear. V gave up 5 bases and J gave up 2 bases, with 10 bases separating them. Per the germline V gene, CDR1 is SGHAT and CDR2 is FQNNGV. CDR3 length equals 15 residues. The CDR3 here is CASSPGFPGANVLTF. The CDR3 DNA reads as TGTGCCAGCAGCCCCGGATTCCCTGGGGCCAACGTCCTGACTTTC.

This clone was found once. This chain joins TRBV5-1 and TRBJ2-2; D is unresolved. The CDR3 has 15 residues. V dropped 5 bases and J dropped 2 bases, with 13 bases sitting between them. Germline V lookup: CDR1 SGHRS, CDR2 YFSETQ. The CDR3 protein is CASRAMLSNTGELFF. In nucleotides, the CDR3 is TGCGCCAGCAGGGCCATGCTTAGCAACACCGGGGAGCTGTTTTTT. Complete variable domain (other parts from reference TRBV5-1 and TRBJ2-2): KAGVTQTPRYLIKTRGQQVTLSCSPISGHRSVSWYQQTPGQGLQFLFEYFSETQRNKGNFPGRFSGRQFSNSRSEMNVSTLELGDSALYLCASRAMLSNTGELFFGEGSRLTVL.

The V gene is TRBV27, the J gene TRBJ1-6, with 10 positions matching TRBD1. The V segment lost 6 bases and the J segment 2 bases; nucleotides outside the gene matches: 10. Germline CDR1 and CDR2: MNHEY and SMNVEV (reference sequence). This CDR3 has 18 amino acids. The CDR3 is CASRRGTGASPYNSPLHF. The CDR3 nucleotides are TGTGCCAGCAGACGCGGGACAGGGGCTAGCCCCTATAATTCACCCCTCCACTTT.

The rearrangement links TRBV2 to TRBJ2-5; D perhaps matches TRBD1 (6 bases). Trimming shortened V by 4 bases and J by 9 bases, and 12 bases separated the two germline ends. Germline CDR1 SNHLY, CDR2 FYNNEI. The CDR3 is 12 amino acids. CDR3 sequence: CASSGTGGAQYF. Here the CDR3 DNA reads TGTGCCAGCAGTGGGACTGGGGGCGCCCAGTACTTC.

The gene calls are TRBV30 and TRBJ2-5; the D is unclear. CDR1 and CDR2 from the germline V gene are GTSNPN and SVGIG (reference sequence). Trimming removed 0 bases at V and 5 bases at J, with 16 bases between. This CDR3 is built from 15 residues. The CDR3 reads CAWSVPSEASETQYF. The CDR3 nucleotides are TGTGCCTGGAGTGTACCCAGTGAGGCCTCGGAGACCCAGTACTTC.

V is TRBV9 and J is TRBJ1-6; D is undetermined. Germline values: CDR1 SGDLS, CDR2 YYNGEE. CDR3 size: 15 residues. The V and J ends lost 1 base and 3 bases respectively, with 8 bases between them. The chain's CDR3 is CASSVTALYNSPLHF. The CDR3 nucleotides read TGTGCCAGCAGCGTAACAGCCCTCTATAATTCACCCCTCCACTTT. Full variable domain (missing parts from reference TRBV9 and TRBJ1-6): DSGVTQTPKHLITATGQRVTLRCSPRSGDLSVYWYQQSLDQGLQFLIQYYNGEERAKGNILERFSAQQFPDLHSELNLSSLELGDSALYFCASSVTALYNSPLHFGNGTRLTVT.

The chain couples TRBV10-3 to TRBJ1-1, with 7 bases identical to TRBD1. CDR3 length equals 16 residues. Losses at the gene ends were 2 bases for V and 4 bases for J; bases not matched to a gene: 10. Germline assignment: CDR1 ENHRY and CDR2 SYGVKD. The CDR3, as DNA: TGTGCCATCAGTGAGCCTCCCAGGGGGTCGGGCACTGAAGCTTTCTTT. It specifies CAISEPPRGSGTEAFF.

This clone is a singleton in its sample. Other DNA sequences in the sample encode the same CDR3. V usage is TRBV6-6 and J usage is TRBJ2-5; D remains ambiguous. Looked up from germline, CDR1 is MNHNY and CDR2 is SVGAGI (reference sequence). CDR3 size: 12 residues. V was clipped by 5 bases and J by 0 bases, with 4 bases between them. CDR3: CASSGYQETQYF. CDR3 in DNA: TGTGCCAGCAGTGGCTACCAAGAGACCCAGTACTTC.

The gene calls are TRBV6-6 and TRBJ1-1; perhaps TRBD1 as D (5 bases). Germline V lookup: CDR1 MNHNY, CDR2 SVGAGI (reference sequence). V was trimmed by 3 bases and J by 4 bases, leaving 15 bases between them. The length of the CDR3 is 15 residues. The CDR3 loop reads CASSYYPPGGTEAFF. DNA of the CDR3: TGTGCCAGCAGTTATTACCCCCCGGGGGGCACTGAAGCTTTCTTT.

The CDR3 sequence: CASSLGTGQAFF. The CDR3 nucleotides read TGTGCCAGCAGTTTAGGGACAGGACAAGCTTTCTTT. This chain connects TRBV12-3 or TRBV12-4 to TRBJ1-1; 7 nucleotides line up with TRBD1. The CDR3 contains 12 residues. Trimming cost V 1 base and J 9 bases; bases outside gene matches: 2.

The chain links TRBV7-9 to TRBJ1-2; 8 positions agree with TRBD1. J was trimmed by 4 bases and V by 5 bases; bases with no gene match: 3. Germline lookup yields CDR1 SEHNR and CDR2 FQNEAQ (reference sequence). The CDR3 length is 13 residues. The CDR3 loop reads CASSPGGPYGYTF. The CDR3 nucleotides are TGTGCCAGCAGCCCAGGGGGCCCCTATGGCTACACCTTC.

CDR3 DNA sequence: TGTGCCAGTAGCTACGGACAGTTCTATGGCTACACCTTC. Translated, it gives CASSYGQFYGYTF. This chain uses TRBV19 with TRBJ1-2, with D maybe TRBD1 (6 bases). This CDR3 has 13 residues. In germline, CDR1 is LNHDA, CDR2 SQIVND (reference sequence). The V end was cut by 6 bases, the J end by 4 bases, with 12 bases between.

J is TRBJ1-4 and V is TRBV30; perhaps TRBD1 as D (5 bases). The germline V gene encodes CDR1 GTSNPN and CDR2 SVGIG (reference sequence). The CDR3 runs to 16 residues. Between the trimmed V and J ends, which lost 2 bases and 3 bases, there was a span of 16 bases. The CDR3 DNA reads TGTGCCTGGAGTACCCCCAGAGGAGGGGCTAATGAAAAACTGTTTTTT. Its translation: CAWSTPRGGANEKLFF. Looking up the rest from reference TRBV30 and TRBJ1-4 gives the full variable domain: SQTIHQWPATLVQPVGSPLSLECTVEGTSNPNLYWYRQAAGRGLQLLFYSVGIGQISSEVPQNLSASRPQDRQFILSSKKLLLSDSGFYLCAWSTPRGGANEKLFFGSGTQLSVL.

CDR3 residues: CASSLGGVYEQYV. CDR3 bases: TGTGCCAGCAGCTTGGGGGGGGTGTACGAGCAGTACGTC. The chain couples TRBV11-1 to TRBJ2-7, with 7 positions matching TRBD2. CDR3 length: 13 residues. CDR1 and CDR2 from the germline V gene are SGHAT and FQDESV (reference sequence). Trimming at V came to 3 bases and at J to 4 bases, leaving 3 bases not matched to a gene.

The chain employs TRBV27 and TRBJ1-2, with 7 bases fitting TRBD1. V shed 2 bases and J 8 bases; nucleotides not matched to a gene: 11. CDR1 is MNHEY, CDR2 SMNVEV, per germline (reference sequence). The CDR3 contains 15 residues. The DNA for the CDR3 is TGTGCCAGCAGTTTACGGCCGCAGGGGGTGACGGGCTACACCTTC. It yields the protein CASSLRPQGVTGYTF.

CDR3 in DNA: TGTGCCAGCATAGTGAAGGTTCACGGGGGCTACACCTTC. This translates into CASIVKVHGGYTF. The V gene is TRBV6-5, the J gene TRBJ1-2; D not certain. With 7 bases removed from V and 8 bases from J, the gap between germline ends came to 17 bases. Germline-derived CDR1 and CDR2 are MNHEY and SVGAGI. The CDR3 consists of 13 residues.

About this clone itself: Different DNA sequences within this sample yield the same CDR3. The CDR3 spells CASSLRTGEKLFF. The DNA for the CDR3 is TGTGCCAGCAGCTTGAGGACAGGTGAAAAACTGTTTTTT. The rearrangement joins TRBV7-9 to TRBJ1-4, with TRBD1 identical over 7 bases. J was trimmed by 7 bases and V by 3 bases; bases with no gene match: 2. CDR1 and CDR2 from the germline V gene are SEHNR and FQNEAQ (reference sequence). This CDR3 spans 13 amino acids.

In this sample, this clone is medium-sized. This chain links TRBV11-2 with TRBJ2-1; D unclear. The V and J ends lost 1 base and 7 bases respectively, with 5 bases between them. Germline values: CDR1 SGHAT, CDR2 FQNNGV. The CDR3 contains 12 residues. This CDR3 is CASSLARNEQFF. DNA of the CDR3: TGTGCCAGCAGCTTAGCACGGAATGAGCAGTTCTTC.

This sequence joins TRBV5-6 and TRBJ2-4; 7 bases are shared with TRBD2. The CDR3 consists of 14 residues. V shed 1 base and J 8 bases; nucleotides not matched to a gene: 6. Looked up from germline, CDR1 is SGHDT and CDR2 is YYEEEE. CDR3 nucleotides: TGTGCCAGCAGCTTGTTTCATCGGGGGGACATTCAGTACTTC. Encoded protein: CASSLFHRGDIQYF.